This T cell receptor (beta chain) is drawn from a study of graft-versus-host responses after intestinal transplantation. About the research overall: Tacrolimus and steroids were given for about three years to all recipients after anti-thymocyte globulin induction.

The data were produced by immunoSEQ multiplex PCR, yet TCRdb's version contains in-frame clones alone and is incomplete. The sample includes over 100,000 clones, about 92% of them seen just once. About this clone: Its antigen is not known.

Trimming left V 3 bases short and J 1 base short, with 12 bases between. Germline V gene sequence: CDR1 SQVTM, CDR2 ANQGSEA. The length of the CDR3 is 14 residues. Study findings and constraints: Among circulating GvH clones, peak levels were associated with early post-transplant declines in HvG clones. Recipient-marrow GvH clones were detected, some having first appeared in ileum or blood.

The genes are TRBV29-1 and TRBJ1-1; no definite D call. This specimen consisted of unstimulated CD4+ T cells sorted from spleen or lymph node cells, obtained before transplant. The receptor was isolated from a human donor who was the organ donor for an intestinal transplant. Here the CDR3 DNA reads TGCAGCGTTGACCCTATGCGGGGGAACACTGAAGCTTTCTTT. Protein sequence: CSVDPMRGNTEAFF.